The rows below give T cell receptor beta chains drawn from one sample of a study of T cells in narcolepsy. The table came from immunoSEQ multiplex PCR; TCRdb's copy has only in-frame clones and leaves some out. This sample has about 27,000 clones, with roughly 86% found just once. Sample: CD45RA- memory CD4+ T cells from PBMCs. The source of these receptors is a human donor with narcolepsy. CDR3s include the opening cysteine and the closing phenylalanine or tryptophan. The order of the fields is V gene, D gene, clone size, CDR3 length, J gene, CDR3 protein, CDR3 DNA. The D gene is left open where the match is weak. Some rows mark clone size as missing; the rest say once, few, many or name a class of expanded clone.

V gene: TRBV5-1
D gene: -
clone size: -
CDR3 length: 13
J gene: TRBJ1-6
CDR3 protein: CASSLERESPLHF
CDR3 DNA: TGCGCCAGCAGCTTGGAACGGGAATCACCCCTCCACTTT

V gene: TRBV6-5
D gene: -
clone size: -
CDR3 length: 15
J gene: TRBJ2-3
CDR3 protein: CASSPLIGRTDTQYF
CDR3 DNA: TGTGCCAGCAGCCCTCTCATTGGCAGGACAGATACGCAGTATTTT

V gene: TRBV5-8
D gene: -
clone size: few
CDR3 length: 16
J gene: TRBJ1-2
CDR3 protein: CASSHKTGRTYNGYTF
CDR3 DNA: TGTGCCAGCAGCCACAAGACAGGAAGAACCTATAATGGCTACACCTTC

V gene: TRBV2
D gene: -
clone size: -
CDR3 length: 13
J gene: TRBJ1-1
CDR3 protein: CASSELPNTEAFF
CDR3 DNA: TGTGCCAGCAGTGAACTCCCGAACACTGAAGCTTTCTTT

V gene: TRBV4-1
D gene: -
clone size: -
CDR3 length: 13
J gene: TRBJ2-3
CDR3 protein: CASSGGSTDTQYF
CDR3 DNA: TGCGCCAGCAGTGGGGGTAGCACAGATACGCAGTATTTT

V gene: TRBV5-1
D gene: -
clone size: -
CDR3 length: 15
J gene: TRBJ1-2
CDR3 protein: CASSLALGADYGYTF
CDR3 DNA: TGCGCCAGCAGCTTGGCGTTAGGGGCCGACTATGGCTACACCTTC

V gene: TRBV5-6
D gene: -
clone size: -
CDR3 length: 15
J gene: TRBJ2-5
CDR3 protein: CASSFYWASEETQYF
CDR3 DNA: TGTGCCAGCAGCTTCTATTGGGCCTCGGAGGAGACCCAGTACTTC

V gene: TRBV5-1
D gene: -
clone size: -
CDR3 length: 15
J gene: TRBJ2-3
CDR3 protein: CASRPETGGTDTQYF
CDR3 DNA: TGCGCCAGCAGGCCTGAGACGGGGGGCACAGATACGCAGTATTTT

V gene: TRBV6-1
D gene: -
clone size: few
CDR3 length: 15
J gene: TRBJ1-5
CDR3 protein: CASNEDSYSNQPQHF
CDR3 DNA: TGTGCCAGCAACGAGGACAGCTATAGCAATCAGCCCCAGCATTTT

V gene: TRBV2
D gene: TRBD1
clone size: once
CDR3 length: 14
J gene: TRBJ2-3
CDR3 protein: CASSRQGLSDTQYF
CDR3 DNA: TGTGCCAGCAGTCGACAGGGGTTGTCAGATACGCAGTATTTT

V gene: TRBV5-1
D gene: -
clone size: -
CDR3 length: 14
J gene: TRBJ2-1
CDR3 protein: CASSSGLAYNEQFF
CDR3 DNA: TGCGCCAGCAGCTCCGGACTCGCCTACAATGAGCAGTTCTTC

V gene: TRBV9
D gene: TRBD2
clone size: -
CDR3 length: 15
J gene: TRBJ2-3
CDR3 protein: CASSVLATSEDTQYF
CDR3 DNA: TGTGCCAGCAGCGTACTCGCGACTAGCGAAGATACGCAGTATTTT

V gene: TRBV4-1
D gene: TRBD2
clone size: -
CDR3 length: 15
J gene: TRBJ2-3
CDR3 protein: CASSQVAGAANTQYF
CDR3 DNA: TGCGCCAGCAGCCAAGTAGCGGGGGCGGCCAATACGCAGTATTTT

V gene: TRBV5-1
D gene: -
clone size: -
CDR3 length: 16
J gene: TRBJ2-5
CDR3 protein: CASSGGQGGRQETQYF
CDR3 DNA: TGCGCCAGCAGCGGAGGACAGGGAGGGCGACAAGAGACCCAGTACTTC